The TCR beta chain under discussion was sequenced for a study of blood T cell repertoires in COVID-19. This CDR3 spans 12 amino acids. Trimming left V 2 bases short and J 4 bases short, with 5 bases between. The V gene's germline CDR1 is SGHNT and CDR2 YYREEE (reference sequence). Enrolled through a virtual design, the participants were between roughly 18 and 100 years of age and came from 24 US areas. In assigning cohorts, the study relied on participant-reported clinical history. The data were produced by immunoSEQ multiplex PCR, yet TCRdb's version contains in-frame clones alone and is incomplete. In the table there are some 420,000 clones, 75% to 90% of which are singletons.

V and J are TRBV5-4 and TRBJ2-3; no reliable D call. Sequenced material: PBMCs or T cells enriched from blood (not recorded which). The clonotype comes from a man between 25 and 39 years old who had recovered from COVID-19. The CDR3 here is CASSFTADTQYF. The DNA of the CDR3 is TGTGCCAGCAGCTTCACAGCAGATACGCAGTATTTT. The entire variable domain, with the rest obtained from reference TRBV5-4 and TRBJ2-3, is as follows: ETGVTQSPTHLIKTRGQQVTLRCSSQSGHNTVSWYQQALGQGPQFIFQYYREEENGRGNFPPRFSGLQFPNYSSELNVNALELDDSALYLCASSFTADTQYFGPGTRLTVL.